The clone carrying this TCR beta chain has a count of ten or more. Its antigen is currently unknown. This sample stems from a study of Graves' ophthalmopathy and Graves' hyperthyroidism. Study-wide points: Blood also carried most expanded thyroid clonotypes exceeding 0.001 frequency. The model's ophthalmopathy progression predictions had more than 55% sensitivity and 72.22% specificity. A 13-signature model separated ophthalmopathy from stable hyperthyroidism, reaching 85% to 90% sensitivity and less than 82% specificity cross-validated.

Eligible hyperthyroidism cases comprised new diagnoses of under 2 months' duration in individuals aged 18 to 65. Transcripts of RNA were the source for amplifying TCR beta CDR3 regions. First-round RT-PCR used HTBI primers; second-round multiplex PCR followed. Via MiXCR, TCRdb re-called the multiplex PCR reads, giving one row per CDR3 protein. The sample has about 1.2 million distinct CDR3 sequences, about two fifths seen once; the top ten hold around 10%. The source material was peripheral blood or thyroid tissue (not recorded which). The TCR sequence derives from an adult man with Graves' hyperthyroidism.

As DNA, the CDR3 is TGCGCCAGCACGGACATGGGGTTAAAGTCACCCCTCCACTTT. It encodes CASTDMGLKSPLHF. The V gene is TRBV5-1, the J gene TRBJ1-6; weak D call: TRBD1 (5 bases). The CDR3 has 14 amino acids. Trimming stripped 6 bases from V and 10 bases from J, with 17 bases between. Germline V gives CDR1 SGHRS, CDR2 YFSETQ.